The rows below give T cell receptor beta chains drawn from one sample of a study of T cell repertoires in cytomegalovirus infection. The antigens for these receptors are not known. In TCRdb, the reads were re-called with MiXCR into one record per CDR3 protein. The sample records 700,000 to 950,000 distinct CDR3 sequences, roughly 33% being singletons. This sample comprised cultured CD8+ T cells from PBMCs, obtained from culture after CMV antigen stimulation. The receptors here all came from a human donor in good health (CMV status not recorded). Some clones in this sample may be carry-over from other donors' samples. CDR3s include the opening cysteine and the closing phenylalanine or tryptophan. Fields, in order: D gene, V gene, CDR3 length, clone size, J gene, CDR3 DNA, CDR3 protein. D genes are given only for firm matches. The size field is filled for only some rows; it gives once, few, many or a size class.

NA	TRBV11-2	13	few	TRBJ2-7	TGTGCCAGCAGCTTAGCCGGGAGAAACGAGCAGTACTTC	CASSLAGRNEQYF
NA	TRBV12-5	10	once	TRBJ2-5	TGTGTTAGTGGTGGGGAGACCCAGTACTTC	CVSGGETQYF
TRBD1	TRBV10-2	16	few	TRBJ1-2	TGCGCCAGCAGTGAGTCACGGACAGGGAGGTCCTATGGCTACACCTTC	CASSESRTGRSYGYTF
NA	TRBV28	12	few	TRBJ1-1	TGTGCCAGCGACGGTTTGAACACTGAAGCTTTCTTT	CASDGLNTEAFF
TRBD1	TRBV18	16	few	TRBJ2-7	TGTGCCAGCTCCCCCTTCAAGGGACAGGGGTTCTACGAGCAGTACTTC	CASSPFKGQGFYEQYF
NA	TRBV12-5	16	NA	TRBJ2-2	TGTGCTAGTGGTTCCGGCGTCACAGAGAACACCGGGGAGCTGTTTTTT	CASGSGVTENTGELFF
NA	TRBV7-9	15	NA	TRBJ2-5	TGTGCCAGCAGCTTAGATCAGGGGTTGGACGAGACCCAGTACTTC	CASSLDQGLDETQYF
NA	TRBV9	19	NA	TRBJ2-1	TGTGCCAGCAGCGCTAATCGACAAAGCCGGGACACCTCCAGCAATGAGCAGTTCTTC	CASSANRQSRDTSSNEQFF
NA	TRBV5-8	14	few	TRBJ2-7	TGTGCCAGCAGCTTGAGGAGCAGGGCCCACGAGCAGTACTTC	CASSLRSRAHEQYF
NA	TRBV27	18	few	TRBJ2-3	TGTGCCAGCAGTCCTCGTAGGGGGGGGGGCCATAGGACAGATACGCAGTATTTT	CASSPRRGGGHRTDTQYF
TRBD1	TRBV7-8	15	many	TRBJ1-2	TGTGCCAGCAGCCCCCGGACAGGGTCTAACTATGGCTACACCTTC	CASSPRTGSNYGYTF
NA	TRBV4-1	17	NA	TRBJ1-2	TGCGCCAGCAGCCAAGGATTCCCGGACACGGACGGGAGCGACTACACCTTC	CASSQGFPDTDGSDYTF
TRBD2	TRBV7-9	19	many	TRBJ2-3	TGTGCCAGCAGCTTAGTCCCCTCGCTACTAGCGGGGGGCACAGATACGCAGTATTTT	CASSLVPSLLAGGTDTQYF
TRBD1	TRBV7-6	16	NA	TRBJ2-1	TGTGCCAGCAGCCCATTCCGGGACAGCGTTTACAATGAGCAGTTCTTC	CASSPFRDSVYNEQFF
NA	TRBV12-3/TRBV12-4	12	few	TRBJ2-2	TGTGCCAGCCCTACCTACACCGGGGAGCTGTTTTTT	CASPTYTGELFF
NA	TRBV7-9	13	NA	TRBJ1-1	TGTGCCAGCAGCCCTAAAGGACACACTGAAGCTTTCTTT	CASSPKGHTEAFF
TRBD1	TRBV19	17	few	TRBJ2-1	TGTGCCAGTAGTCCTCAAACAGGGGGCGCTTATTACAATGAGCAGTTCTTC	CASSPQTGGAYYNEQFF
NA	TRBV6-6	15	NA	TRBJ1-4	TGTGCCAGCAGTCGGACAGTGGAGAGTAATGAAAAACTGTTTTTT	CASSRTVESNEKLFF
NA	TRBV7-9	14	few	TRBJ1-2	TGTGCCAGCAGCTACGGGACTCCGTACTATGGCTACACCTTC	CASSYGTPYYGYTF
TRBD2	TRBV6-5	13	NA	TRBJ2-3	TGTGCCAGCAGTTACTCAGCGGGGAACACGCAGTATTTT	CASSYSAGNTQYF
NA	TRBV7-9	15	NA	TRBJ2-1	TGTGCCAGCAGCCCCAGACACCACGTCGACAATGAGCAGTTCTTC	CASSPRHHVDNEQFF
NA	TRBV19	16	few	TRBJ1-5	TGTGCCAGTAGTATCGGAGGCCCATATAGCAATCAGCCCCAGCATTTT	CASSIGGPYSNQPQHF
TRBD1	TRBV7-9	16	few	TRBJ2-3	TGTGCCAGCAGCCCAGGGGGACGAGGGGTCACAGATACGCAGTATTTT	CASSPGGRGVTDTQYF
TRBD1	TRBV7-3	19	NA	TRBJ1-5	TGTGCCAGCAGCTTAGGCAGGGGGCCCCGCGTTTATAGCAATCAGCCCCAGCATTTT	CASSLGRGPRVYSNQPQHF
NA	TRBV9	10	NA	TRBJ1-1	TGTGCCAGCAGCCCGGACGAAGCTTTCTTT	CASSPDEAFF
TRBD1	TRBV6-6	15	few	TRBJ1-4	TGTGCCAGCAGACCGATTCCGGGGACAGTTGAAAAACTGTTTTTT	CASRPIPGTVEKLFF
NA	TRBV7-6	15	few	TRBJ2-5	TGTGCCAGCAGCTTATTAAGCCTGGACCAAGAGACCCAGTACTTC	CASSLLSLDQETQYF
NA	TRBV20-1	12	few	TRBJ2-1	TGCAGTGCTAAAAGATTCATCAATGAGCAGTTCTTC	CSAKRFINEQFF
NA	TRBV27	15	once	TRBJ2-3	TGTGCCAGCAGTTTATCCCGCGGGGGCTGGGATACGCAGTATTTT	CASSLSRGGWDTQYF
TRBD1	TRBV7-2	16	many	TRBJ1-4	TGTGCCAGCAGCTATACGGGGGGGCAGGGGGAAGAAAAACTGTTTTTT	CASSYTGGQGEEKLFF
NA	TRBV6-2/TRBV6-3	10	NA	TRBJ1-2	TGTGCCAGCAGGGCCTATGGCTACACCTTC	CASRAYGYTF
NA	TRBV2	15	NA	TRBJ2-2	TGTGCCAGCAGTGACAGGGGGACTGGCACCGGGGAGCTGTTTTTT	CASSDRGTGTGELFF
NA	TRBV13	17	NA	TRBJ1-4	TGTGCCAGCAGAAACTGGACATCGCTGGCCACTAATGAAAAACTGTTTTTT	CASRNWTSLATNEKLFF
NA	TRBV10-3	14	few	TRBJ2-1	TGTGCCATCAGCAATGGGTCACCTGTTGGTGAGCAGTTCTTC	CAISNGSPVGEQFF
NA	TRBV6-8	14	NA	TRBJ1-6	TGTGCCAGCAGTTACGGCGGGGTGCGTTCACCCCTCCACTTT	CASSYGGVRSPLHF
TRBD1	TRBV10-2	13	NA	TRBJ2-7	TGCGCCAGCACGAGACAGGGTGATTACGAGCAGTACTTC	CASTRQGDYEQYF
NA	TRBV7-2	14	many	TRBJ1-2	TGTGCCAGCAGCTCCTCGTTAGGTTCAGATGGCTACACCTTC	CASSSSLGSDGYTF
NA	TRBV7-9	13	many	TRBJ2-7	TGTGCCAGCAGCTTAGCGAACTCCTACGAGCAGTACTTC	CASSLANSYEQYF
NA	TRBV7-6	15	NA	TRBJ2-5	TGTGCCAGCAGCCGTCTGGGAGGCTTGTTGGAGACCCAGTACTTC	CASSRLGGLLETQYF
NA	TRBV7-9	11	NA	TRBJ1-1	TGTGCCAGCAGCAATCTACCTGAAGCTTTCTTT	CASSNLPEAFF
NA	TRBV9	14	few	TRBJ1-1	TGTGCCAGCACCGCGGGGGGTCTTGACACTGAAGCTTTCTTT	CASTAGGLDTEAFF
NA	TRBV27	14	NA	TRBJ2-5	TGTGCCAGCAGTTTAAGGAGGATGGAAGGGACCCAGTACTTC	CASSLRRMEGTQYF
NA	TRBV7-9	16	NA	TRBJ2-7	TGTGCCAGCAGCCCGAGCAAGGGGTCCGGGGACTACGAGCAGTACTTC	CASSPSKGSGDYEQYF
NA	TRBV7-3	15	few	TRBJ1-2	TGTGCCAGCACCTCCTCCGTAGGACAGTTTAGCGGCTACACCTTC	CASTSSVGQFSGYTF
TRBD2	TRBV4-1	16	NA	TRBJ2-2	TGCGCCAGCAGCCGGGAAGCGGGGGCGAACACCGGGGAGCTGTTTTTT	CASSREAGANTGELFF
NA	TRBV5-5	18	NA	TRBJ2-5	TGTGCCAGCAGCTTGGCCAGGTTGGGCGGGGGCCGACAAGAGACCCAGTACTTC	CASSLARLGGGRQETQYF
NA	TRBV6-2/TRBV6-3	12	NA	TRBJ2-1	TGTGCCAGCAGTTCCGAGACAGATGAGCAGTTCTTC	CASSSETDEQFF
NA	TRBV6-5	17	NA	TRBJ1-2	TGTGTCAGCAGTTACATCCTTCCAGCGGGCGAGGACTATGGCTACACCTTC	CVSSYILPAGEDYGYTF
TRBD2	TRBV11-1	14	many	TRBJ2-1	TGTGCCAGCAGCAGCGGGGGCCCCCACAATGAGCAGTTCTTC	CASSSGGPHNEQFF
NA	TRBV12-3/TRBV12-4	17	many	TRBJ2-2	TGTGCCAGCAGTCCCAACGGGGGGCAGAGATTCACCGGGGAGCTGTTTTTT	CASSPNGGQRFTGELFF
NA	TRBV19	13	NA	TRBJ2-7	TGTGCCAGTAGTTGGACCCCCTTCTACGAGCAGTACTTC	CASSWTPFYEQYF
TRBD1	TRBV6-5	18	few	TRBJ1-4	TGTGCCAGCAGTTACACCAACCCAGACAGGGTAACTAATGAAAAACTGTTTTTT	CASSYTNPDRVTNEKLFF
NA	TRBV7-2	13	many	TRBJ2-2	TGTGCCAGCAGCTCGGACAGCGCCGGGGAGCTGTTTTTT	CASSSDSAGELFF
NA	TRBV20-1	16	NA	TRBJ1-4	TGCAGTGCTACCCCGGCGAGGGGGAGGACTAATGAAAAACTGTTTTTT	CSATPARGRTNEKLFF